The T cell receptor (beta chain) under discussion was sequenced for a study of technical replicates of blood from a handful of donors. Germline CDR1 reads MDHEN; CDR2 reads SYDVKM. The ends were cut back, 6 bases at V and 4 bases at J, with 12 bases in the middle. This CDR3 comprises 13 residues. This table comes from immunoSEQ multiplex PCR, and its TCRdb copy is limited to in-frame clones, with some not included. The sample includes around 84,000 clones, roughly 98% of them seen just once. The table lists this clone with a count of one. This sequence joins TRBV28 and TRBJ1-1; D might be TRBD1 (5 bases). The sequenced material came from T cells isolated from PBMCs. This TCR derives from a human donor in good health. CDR3 region: CASRGRVGTEAFF. The DNA for the CDR3 is TGTGCCAGCAGGGGGCGCGTAGGCACTGAAGCTTTCTTT.